The 11 T cell receptor beta chains below were found in one sample sequenced in a study of T cell repertoires in ileal Crohn's disease. The data were produced by immunoSEQ multiplex PCR, yet TCRdb's version contains in-frame clones alone and is incomplete. This sample carries approximately 6,500 clones, 72% of them seen once, and the ten largest clones take more than 7%. Documented time point: neoterminal ileum biopsy at postoperative endoscopy, about 6 months after surgery. Sequenced material: ileal tissue. These receptors originate from an adult with Crohn's disease.

V is TRBV9 and J is TRBJ2-1; D gene unclear. Trimming pared 3 bases from V and 5 bases from J, leaving 15 bases between. Germline lookup yields CDR1 SGDLS and CDR2 YYNGEE. The CDR3 is made up of 15 amino acids. This CDR3 is CASSDDPGFNNEQFF. CDR3 coding DNA: TGTGCCAGCAGCGATGACCCAGGTTTTAACAATGAGCAGTTCTTC.

This chain's CDR3 is CACPSVEAFF. The DNA for the CDR3 is TGTGCCTGCCCCTCAGTTGAAGCTTTCTTT. This chain uses TRBV30 with TRBJ1-1; D not certain. Germline V gene lookup returns CDR1 GTSNPN and CDR2 SVGIG (reference sequence). Trimming took off 6 bases at V and 7 bases at J, with 9 bases between the two ends. This CDR3 is 10 amino acids long.

In its sample, this clone was seen a few times. V is TRBV6-1 and J is TRBJ2-7, with D possibly being TRBD2 (6 bases). V was trimmed by 1 base and J by 3 bases, leaving 10 bases between them. CDR1 is MNHNS, CDR2 SASEGT, per germline. This CDR3 comprises 14 residues. The CDR3 reads CASSEGGLLYEQYF. CDR3 nucleotides: TGTGCCAGCAGTGAAGGGGGACTTCTCTACGAGCAGTACTTC.

This sequence joins TRBV7-2 and TRBJ2-1; the D is unclear. Germline V gene lookup returns CDR1 SGHTA and CDR2 FQGNSA. This CDR3 contains 14 residues. Between the trimmed V and J ends, which lost 0 bases and 6 bases, there was a span of 9 bases. CDR3 coding DNA: TGTGCCAGCAGCTTAGCTCGGGTTGCCAATGAGCAGTTCTTC. This encodes CASSLARVANEQFF.

This rearrangement joins TRBV6-6 to TRBJ2-5; 7 nucleotides line up with TRBD2. The CDR3 spans 14 residues. Germline trimming cut 1 base from V and 2 bases from J; bases unmatched to any gene: 1. Germline CDR1 MNHNY, CDR2 SVGAGI (reference sequence). CDR3 protein: CASSYFGGQETQYF. The CDR3 coding sequence is TGTGCCAGCAGTTACTTCGGGGGGCAAGAGACCCAGTACTTC.

The chain combines TRBV6-6 with TRBJ1-3; no clear D. Germline V gene lookup returns CDR1 MNHNY and CDR2 SVGAGI (reference sequence). Trimming left V 4 bases short and J 6 bases short, with 10 bases between. The CDR3 runs to 13 residues. CDR3: CASSLLDANTIYF. CDR3 in DNA: TGTGCCAGCAGTTTACTCGATGCAAACACCATATATTTT.

This clone rates as large. The genes are TRBV6-1 and TRBJ2-7; possible D gene TRBD1, 6 bases. V was pared by 8 bases and J by 0 bases, with 14 bases between. The CDR3 has 14 amino acids. The germline V gene encodes CDR1 MNHNS and CDR2 SASEGT. This CDR3 reads CASRGQGASYEQYF. CDR3 coding DNA: TGTGCCAGCCGGGGACAAGGTGCCTCCTACGAGCAGTACTTC.

This clone occurred once. The rearrangement links TRBV5-5 to TRBJ1-4; D unresolved. The ends were cut back, 2 bases at V and 8 bases at J, with 10 bases in the middle. The CDR3 loop spans 13 amino acids. Germline-derived CDR1 and CDR2 are SGHKS and YYEKEE (reference sequence). The CDR3 loop reads CASSFRVAEKLFF. CDR3 bases: TGTGCCAGCAGCTTTAGGGTAGCGGAAAAACTGTTTTTT.

J is TRBJ2-1 and V is TRBV5-6; possible D gene TRBD2, 6 bases. This CDR3 is 15 amino acids long. The germline V gene encodes CDR1 SGHDT and CDR2 YYEEEE. V was cut by 6 bases and J by 2 bases, with 15 bases left in between. CDR3 in DNA: TGTGCCAGCACCCTCGGGATAGCGGCCTACAATGAGCAGTTCTTC. It yields the protein CASTLGIAAYNEQFF.

The chain uses TRBV5-4 and TRBJ2-3; D unresolved. V was trimmed by 4 bases and J by 2 bases, leaving 14 bases between them. The CDR3 totals 15 residues. Germline V CDR1 and CDR2: SGHNT, YYREEE (reference sequence). The CDR3 here is CASSPGRPLTDTQYF. CDR3 coding DNA: TGTGCCAGCAGCCCGGGTCGACCCCTCACAGATACGCAGTATTTT. The full variable domain, rest sourced from reference TRBV5-4 and TRBJ2-3, is ETGVTQSPTHLIKTRGQQVTLRCSSQSGHNTVSWYQQALGQGPQFIFQYYREEENGRGNFPPRFSGLQFPNYSSELNVNALELDDSALYLCASSPGRPLTDTQYFGPGTRLTVL.

The chain links TRBV6-1 to TRBJ2-5; 12 bases match TRBD2. The CDR3 has 18 residues. Germline trimming cut 2 bases from V and 5 bases from J; bases unmatched to any gene: 12. Germline values: CDR1 MNHNS, CDR2 SASEGT. The CDR3 protein is CASSERRLAGDLRETQYF. In DNA form, the CDR3 reads TGTGCCAGCAGTGAAAGGCGACTAGCGGGGGACCTCAGGGAGACCCAGTACTTC.